Following are 19 T cell receptor beta chains from one sample sequenced in a study of blood T cell repertoires in COVID-19. Method: immunoSEQ multiplex PCR; TCRdb's copy keeps in-frame clones and lacks some. The table has about 70,000 clones, around nine tenths seen once. Sample: peripheral blood. The receptors shown here come from a human donor in a cohort sampled during active COVID-19.

The chain couples TRBV2 to TRBJ2-5; D remains ambiguous. The V end was cut by 2 bases, the J end by 1 base, with 8 bases between. Germline V gene lookup returns CDR1 SNHLY and CDR2 FYNNEI. This CDR3 is built from 14 residues. The CDR3 loop reads CASSERGGQETQYF. CDR3 sequence (DNA): TGTGCCAGCAGTGAACGCGGCGGCCAAGAGACCCAGTACTTC.

The chain uses TRBV27 and TRBJ1-1, with D possibly being TRBD1 (5 bases). The V end was cut by 5 bases, the J end by 4 bases, with 17 bases between. This CDR3 has 15 amino acids. Germline V gives CDR1 MNHEY, CDR2 SMNVEV (reference sequence). The CDR3 loop is CASSNSPRVGTEAFF. As DNA, the CDR3 is TGTGCCAGCAGTAACTCACCCAGGGTAGGCACTGAAGCTTTCTTT.

The V gene is TRBV10-3, the J gene TRBJ2-7; TRBD1 might be the D (8 bases). CDR1 and CDR2 (germline): ENHRY, SYGVKD. Trimming removed 10 bases from V and 3 bases from J, with 16 bases in between. The CDR3 spans 13 residues. In DNA form, the CDR3 reads TGTGCCACACAGGGGGGGGTTGGCTACGAGCAGTACTTC. It yields the protein CATQGGVGYEQYF.

The chain uses TRBV9 and TRBJ2-1, with TRBD2 as a possible D gene (7 bases). With 0 bases removed from V and 8 bases from J, the gap between germline ends came to 15 bases. CDR1 and CDR2 (germline): SGDLS, YYNGEE. This CDR3 is 15 amino acids long. The CDR3 is CASSVGEGGSDEQFF. Written as DNA, the CDR3 is TGTGCCAGCAGCGTAGGGGAGGGGGGTAGCGATGAGCAGTTCTTC.

The rearrangement links TRBV20-1 to TRBJ2-7, with D possibly called TRBD1 or TRBD2 (6 bases each). This CDR3 is 10 amino acids long. Germline CDR1 reads DFQATT; CDR2 reads SNEGSKA (reference sequence). V lost 5 bases and J lost 12, with 14 bases in between. As DNA, the CDR3 is TGCAGTGCTGGAGGGGGGAGGTGGTACTTC. It yields the protein CSAGGGRWYF.

This chain links TRBV2 with TRBJ1-2; D possibly corresponds to TRBD1 (5 bases). The V gene's germline CDR1 is SNHLY and CDR2 FYNNEI. V lost 4 bases to trimming and J lost 7 bases, with 19 bases between them. The CDR3 loop spans 15 amino acids. For the CDR3, the DNA is TGTGCCAGCAGTGTGAGGTTTCCATCAGGGCTTGGCTACACCTTC. This gives the protein CASSVRFPSGLGYTF.

This chain joins TRBV28 and TRBJ2-7; TRBD1 aligns across 11 bases. Germline CDR1 MDHEN, CDR2 SYDVKM. The J segment lost 0 bases and the V segment lost 6 bases, leaving 13 bases of the junction unmatched. The CDR3 loop spans 18 amino acids. This CDR3 is CASRTRDRGSQHSYEQYF. The CDR3 DNA follows: TGTGCCAGCAGGACACGGGACAGGGGGTCTCAACACTCCTACGAGCAGTACTTC.

V usage is TRBV9 and J usage is TRBJ2-7; the match to TRBD2 covers 7 bases. The germline gives CDR1 SGDLS, CDR2 YYNGEE. The CDR3 contains 15 residues. V shed 4 bases, J shed 0 bases, and the junction held 7 bases outside the gene matches. In nucleotides, the CDR3 is TGTGCCAGCAGCCCATCTCCGGGGGGCTCCTACGAGCAGTACTTC. Amino acid sequence: CASSPSPGGSYEQYF.

V usage is TRBV5-4 and J usage is TRBJ2-5; 15 nucleotides line up with TRBD2. V trimming: 3 bases; J trimming: 5 bases; junction bases outside the gene matches: 11. The V gene's germline CDR1 is SGHNT and CDR2 YYREEE (reference sequence). The length of the CDR3 is 18 residues. CDR3 protein: CASSSGLAGGTGQETQYF. CDR3 nucleotide sequence: TGTGCCAGCAGCTCCGGACTAGCGGGGGGGACAGGTCAGGAGACCCAGTACTTC.

V and J are TRBV19 and TRBJ2-7; D is possibly TRBD1 (6 bases). The germline CDR1 and CDR2 sequences are LNHDA and SQIVND (reference sequence). Trimming removed 8 bases from V and 3 bases from J, with 14 bases in between. The CDR3 is made up of 13 amino acids. The CDR3, as DNA: TGTGCCAGTTCATCGACAGGCTACTACGAGCAGTACTTC. It translates to CASSSTGYYEQYF.

V usage is TRBV4-1 and J usage is TRBJ2-7; 11 bases line up with TRBD1. After removal of 3 bases from V and 7 bases from J, the junction contained 5 bases not matched to a gene. The germline gives CDR1 MGHRA, CDR2 YSYEKL. The CDR3 extends over 14 amino acids. The CDR3 sequence is CASSQDRGLGEQYF. The CDR3 DNA follows: TGCGCCAGCAGCCAGGACAGGGGGCTGGGTGAGCAGTACTTC.

This chain uses TRBV2 with TRBJ2-7; possible D gene TRBD2, 6 bases. This CDR3 comprises 15 residues. The germline V gene has CDR1 SNHLY and CDR2 FYNNEI. The germline V and J ends were trimmed by 7 bases and 2 bases, with 18 bases remaining between them. The CDR3 region is CASTGGGTSAYEQYF. As DNA, the CDR3 is TGTGCCAGCACCGGGGGAGGTACGAGCGCCTACGAGCAGTACTTC.

The chain joins TRBV11-2 to TRBJ2-7, with 7 bases fitting TRBD1. V lost 4 bases, J lost 1 base, and 10 bases stayed unmatched. The germline V gene has CDR1 SGHAT and CDR2 FQNNGV. CDR3 length: 16 amino acids. The CDR3 spells CASSYNRGEYSYEQYF. CDR3 in DNA: TGTGCCAGCAGCTACAACAGGGGTGAATATTCCTACGAGCAGTACTTC. Variable domain in full (rest from reference TRBV11-2 and TRBJ2-7): EAGVAQSPRYKIIEKRQSVAFWCNPISGHATLYWYQQILGQGPKLLIQFQNNGVVDDSQLPKDRFSAERLKGVDSTLKIQPAKLEDSAVYLCASSYNRGEYSYEQYFGPGTRLTVT.

The J gene is TRBJ1-2, the V gene TRBV7-2, with D possibly matching TRBD1 (5 bases). The CDR3 length is 15 residues. The V and J ends lost 0 bases and 8 bases respectively, with 16 bases between them. Germline CDR1 SGHTA, CDR2 FQGNSA. CDR3: CASSLAPGLEEGYTF. The CDR3 nucleotides are TGTGCCAGCAGCTTAGCCCCGGGACTCGAGGAGGGCTACACCTTC.

The chain combines TRBV6-1 with TRBJ2-7; a possible D gene is TRBD1 (6 bases). Trimming took off 2 bases at V and 4 bases at J, with 9 bases between the two ends. The CDR3 has 13 amino acids. In germline, CDR1 is MNHNS, CDR2 SASEGT. The chain's CDR3 is CASSETGMYEQYF. DNA for the CDR3: TGTGCCAGCAGTGAAACAGGGATGTACGAGCAGTACTTC.

The V call is TRBV9, the J call TRBJ1-4; 8 nucleotides match TRBD1. The CDR3 loop spans 15 amino acids. Trimming took 3 bases from V and 7 from J; bases not matched to a gene: 8. Germline lookup yields CDR1 SGDLS and CDR2 YYNGEE. In DNA form, the CDR3 reads TGTGCCAGCAGCGCATCCGGGACAGGAGGTGAAAAACTGTTTTTT. It specifies CASSASGTGGEKLFF. Looking up the rest from reference TRBV9 and TRBJ1-4 gives the full variable domain: DSGVTQTPKHLITATGQRVTLRCSPRSGDLSVYWYQQSLDQGLQFLIQYYNGEERAKGNILERFSAQQFPDLHSELNLSSLELGDSALYFCASSASGTGGEKLFFGSGTQLSVL.

The chain links TRBV24-1 to TRBJ2-7, with 7 bases that match TRBD1. CDR3 size: 16 residues. The germline V gene has CDR1 KGHDR and CDR2 SFDVKD. V was pared by 3 bases and J by 6 bases, with 13 bases of the junction left unmatched. The CDR3 bases are TGTGCCACCAGTGATAATACAGGGGAGTCTCTGGGCGAGCAGTACTTC. Protein product: CATSDNTGESLGEQYF.

The gene calls are TRBV7-9 and TRBJ2-1; 9 positions match TRBD1. V shed 5 bases and J 2 bases; nucleotides not matched to a gene: 10. The CDR3 is made up of 17 amino acids. The germline gives CDR1 SEHNR, CDR2 FQNEAQ (reference sequence). The CDR3 DNA is TGTGCCAGCAGCCCATCACAGGGGGCCCCCCCCTACAATGAGCAGTTCTTC. Protein: CASSPSQGAPPYNEQFF.

V usage is TRBV11-3 and J usage is TRBJ2-7, with a weak D call TRBD1 (6 bases). The germline V gene has CDR1 SGHNT and CDR2 YENEEA. The length of the CDR3 is 13 residues. Trimming took off 4 bases at V and 4 bases at J, with 11 bases between the two ends. This chain's CDR3 is CASSYSRGYEQYF. The CDR3 DNA sequence: TGTGCCAGCAGCTACTCGAGGGGGTACGAGCAGTACTTC.